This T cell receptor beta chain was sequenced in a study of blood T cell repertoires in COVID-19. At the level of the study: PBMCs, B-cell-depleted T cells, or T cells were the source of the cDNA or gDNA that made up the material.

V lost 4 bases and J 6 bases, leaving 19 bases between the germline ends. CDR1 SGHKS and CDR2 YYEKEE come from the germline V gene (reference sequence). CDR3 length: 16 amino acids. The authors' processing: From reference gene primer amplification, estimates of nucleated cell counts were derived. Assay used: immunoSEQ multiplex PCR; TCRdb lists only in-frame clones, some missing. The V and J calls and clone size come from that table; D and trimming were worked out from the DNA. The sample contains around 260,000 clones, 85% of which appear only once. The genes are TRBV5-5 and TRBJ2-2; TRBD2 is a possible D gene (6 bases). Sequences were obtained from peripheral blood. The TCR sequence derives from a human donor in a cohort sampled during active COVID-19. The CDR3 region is CASSLPATSHAGELFF. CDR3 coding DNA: TGTGCCAGCAGCCTACCCGCGACTAGTCACGCCGGGGAGCTGTTTTTT.